Listed here are 8 T cell receptor beta chains from one sample, sequenced in a study of T cell responses to AZD1222 COVID-19 vaccine. The method was immunoSEQ multiplex PCR; TCRdb's version includes in-frame clones alone and lacks a portion of them. Here the sample spans 93,000 or so clones, about nine tenths being singletons. Sequencing was performed on peripheral blood, taken on day 0 of AZD1222 vaccination. The receptor set was obtained from an adult in good health.

The chain is built from TRBV29-1 and TRBJ2-5; D tentatively fits TRBD1 or TRBD2 (5 bases each). Germline assignment: CDR1 SQVTM and CDR2 ANQGSEA. V was clipped by 4 bases and J by 4 bases, with 13 bases between them. This CDR3 contains 13 residues. The CDR3 DNA is TGCAGCGTTGGAGGGGTAGGGAGAGAGACCCAGTACTTC. Translated, it gives CSVGGVGRETQYF.

The chain recombines TRBV15 with TRBJ1-3; D is possibly TRBD1 (5 bases). Trimming shortened V by 0 bases and J by 2 bases, and 23 bases separated the two germline ends. The CDR3 spans 20 residues. Germline-derived CDR1 and CDR2 are LNHNV and YYDKDF (reference sequence). The DNA of the CDR3 is TGTGCCACCAGCAGAGATGGTTTAGGGACTGACCGCCTTGCTGGAAACACCATATATTTT. Protein: CATSRDGLGTDRLAGNTIYF.

The CDR3 nucleotides are TGTGCCAGCAGTCCCTCCGTAGGGGGAAACACCATATATTTT. This gives the protein CASSPSVGGNTIYF. This rearrangement joins TRBV28 to TRBJ1-3; no clear D gene. V lost 5 bases to trimming and J lost 4 bases, with 12 bases between them. Germline values: CDR1 MDHEN, CDR2 SYDVKM. The CDR3 spans 14 residues.

This chain links TRBV7-2 with TRBJ2-7, with D possibly being TRBD1 (6 bases). Deletions cut 5 bases from V and 1 base from J, with 9 bases between. CDR1 is SGHTA and CDR2 is FQGNSA in the germline V gene. The CDR3 contains 13 residues. Written as DNA, the CDR3 is TGTGCCAGCAGCCACAGGGAGTCCTACGAGCAGTACTTC. It yields the protein CASSHRESYEQYF.

CDR3 protein: CAWGRLNEQFF. In DNA, the CDR3 is TGTGCCTGGGGGCGCTTAAATGAGCAGTTCTTC. The V call is TRBV30, the J call TRBJ2-1; D is ambiguous. CDR1 is GTSNPN, CDR2 SVGIG, per germline (reference sequence). Trimming removed 5 bases from V and 7 bases from J, with 9 bases in between. The CDR3 has 11 residues. Based on the CDR3 plus reference TRBV30 and TRBJ2-1, the full variable domain is SQTIHQWPATLVQPVGSPLSLECTVEGTSNPNLYWYRQAAGRGLQLLFYSVGIGQISSEVPQNLSASRPQDRQFILSSKKLLLSDSGFYLCAWGRLNEQFFGPGTRLTVL.

V gene TRBV6-5 combines with J gene TRBJ2-7, with 7 bases identical to TRBD2. V shed 0 bases and J 0 bases; nucleotides not matched to a gene: 5. The CDR3 sequence is 16 residues long. The germline V gene encodes CDR1 MNHEY and CDR2 SVGAGI. The CDR3 is CASSYSMGGSSYEQYF. In DNA, the CDR3 is TGTGCCAGCAGTTACTCGATGGGGGGGAGCTCCTACGAGCAGTACTTC.

Written as DNA, the CDR3 is TGTGCCAGCAGCTTAGCGGGACAGGGATCAACTTTCTTT. As protein: CASSLAGQGSTFF. This chain links TRBV7-9 with TRBJ1-1, with 9 bases that match TRBD1. Germline CDR1 SEHNR, CDR2 FQNEAQ (reference sequence). With 0 bases clipped from V and 12 bases from J, the junction kept 5 bases outside the gene matches. This CDR3 comprises 13 residues.

This chain links TRBV25-1 with TRBJ2-5; 7 nucleotides line up with TRBD2. Germline CDR1 is MGHDK and CDR2 is SYGVNS. The CDR3 is 15 amino acids. With 3 bases clipped from V and 1 base from J, the junction kept 5 bases outside the gene matches. The CDR3 nucleotides read TGTGCCAGCAGTGATCAGCGGGACCGCCAAGAGACCCAGTACTTC. Protein product: CASSDQRDRQETQYF.